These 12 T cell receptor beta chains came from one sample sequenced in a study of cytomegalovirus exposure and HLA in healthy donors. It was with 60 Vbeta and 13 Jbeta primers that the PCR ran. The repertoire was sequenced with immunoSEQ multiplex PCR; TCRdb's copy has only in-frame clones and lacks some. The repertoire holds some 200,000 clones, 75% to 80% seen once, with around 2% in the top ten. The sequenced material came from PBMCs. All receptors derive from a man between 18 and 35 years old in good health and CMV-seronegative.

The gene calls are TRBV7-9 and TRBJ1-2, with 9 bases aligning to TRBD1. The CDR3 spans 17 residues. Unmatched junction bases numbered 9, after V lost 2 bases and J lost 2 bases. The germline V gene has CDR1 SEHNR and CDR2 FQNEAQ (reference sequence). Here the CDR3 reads CASSLSGQGIMNYGYTF. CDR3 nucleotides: TGTGCCAGCAGCTTATCGGGACAGGGAATTATGAACTATGGCTACACCTTC.

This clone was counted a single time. This CDR3 is CSVQKRGGGSTTNEKLFF. CDR3 in DNA: TGCAGCGTTCAAAAGAGGGGCGGAGGGAGTACAACTAATGAAAAACTGTTTTTT. The V call is TRBV29-1, the J call TRBJ1-4, with D possibly matching TRBD1 (5 bases). Trimming removed 5 bases at V and 0 bases at J, with 22 bases between. Germline CDR1 SQVTM, CDR2 ANQGSEA. This CDR3 has 18 residues.

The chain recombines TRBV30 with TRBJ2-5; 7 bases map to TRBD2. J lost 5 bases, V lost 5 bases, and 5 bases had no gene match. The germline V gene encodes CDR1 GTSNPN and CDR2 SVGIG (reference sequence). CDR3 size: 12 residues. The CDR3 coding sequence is TGTGCCTGGGGGGCGGGAGCGGAGACCCAGTACTTC. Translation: CAWGAGAETQYF.

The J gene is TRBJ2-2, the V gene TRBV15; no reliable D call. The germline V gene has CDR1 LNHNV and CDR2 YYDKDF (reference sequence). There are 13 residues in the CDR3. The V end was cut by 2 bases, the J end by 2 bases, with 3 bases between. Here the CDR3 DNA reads TGTGCCACCAGCAGAACTAACACCGGGGAGCTGTTTTTT. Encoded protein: CATSRTNTGELFF.

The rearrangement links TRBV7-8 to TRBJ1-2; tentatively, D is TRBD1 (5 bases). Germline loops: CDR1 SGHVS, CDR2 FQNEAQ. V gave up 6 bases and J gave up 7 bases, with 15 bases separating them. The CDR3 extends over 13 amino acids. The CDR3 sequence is CASSFTQGGGYTF. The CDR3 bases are TGTGCCAGCAGTTTTACGCAGGGTGGTGGCTACACCTTC.

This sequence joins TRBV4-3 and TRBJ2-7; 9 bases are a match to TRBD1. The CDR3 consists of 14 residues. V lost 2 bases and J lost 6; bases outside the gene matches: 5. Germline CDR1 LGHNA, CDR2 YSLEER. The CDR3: CASSQRTGAAEQYF. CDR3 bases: TGCGCCAGCAGCCAAAGGACAGGGGCCGCCGAGCAGTACTTC.

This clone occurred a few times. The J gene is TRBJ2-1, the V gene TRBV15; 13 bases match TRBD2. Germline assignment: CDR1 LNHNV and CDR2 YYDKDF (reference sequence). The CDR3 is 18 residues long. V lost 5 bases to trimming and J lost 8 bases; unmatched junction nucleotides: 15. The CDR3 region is CATSGVFTTSGGAYEQFF. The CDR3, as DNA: TGTGCCACCAGCGGAGTATTCACAACTAGCGGGGGGGCCTATGAGCAGTTCTTC.

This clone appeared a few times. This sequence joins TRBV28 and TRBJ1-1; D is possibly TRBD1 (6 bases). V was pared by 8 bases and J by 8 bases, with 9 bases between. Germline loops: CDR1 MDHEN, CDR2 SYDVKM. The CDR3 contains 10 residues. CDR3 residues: CASHGQEAFF. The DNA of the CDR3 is TGTGCCAGCCACGGACAGGAAGCTTTCTTT.

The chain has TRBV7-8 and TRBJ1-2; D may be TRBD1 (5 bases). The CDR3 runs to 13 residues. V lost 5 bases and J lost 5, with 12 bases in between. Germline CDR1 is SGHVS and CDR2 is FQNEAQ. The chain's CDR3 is CASSATGTYGYTF. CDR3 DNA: TGTGCCAGCAGCGCAACCGGGACTTATGGCTACACCTTC.

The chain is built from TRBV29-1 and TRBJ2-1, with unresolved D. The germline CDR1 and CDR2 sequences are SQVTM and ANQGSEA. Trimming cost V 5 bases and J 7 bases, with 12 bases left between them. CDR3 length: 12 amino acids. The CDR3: CSVSGFSNEQFF. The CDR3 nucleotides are TGCAGCGTTTCCGGGTTCTCGAATGAGCAGTTCTTC.

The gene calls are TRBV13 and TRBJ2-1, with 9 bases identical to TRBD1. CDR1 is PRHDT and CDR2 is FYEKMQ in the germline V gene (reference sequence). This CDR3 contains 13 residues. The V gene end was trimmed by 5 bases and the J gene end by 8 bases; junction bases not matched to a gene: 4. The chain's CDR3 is CASSPGQGYEQFF. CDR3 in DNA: TGTGCCAGCAGCCCAGGACAGGGGTATGAGCAGTTCTTC.

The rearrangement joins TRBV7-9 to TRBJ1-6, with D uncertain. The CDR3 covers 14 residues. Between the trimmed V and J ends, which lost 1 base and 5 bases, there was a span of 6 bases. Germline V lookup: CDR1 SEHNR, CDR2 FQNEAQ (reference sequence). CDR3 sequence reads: CASSLVTDNSPLHF. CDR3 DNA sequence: TGTGCCAGCAGCTTAGTTACAGATAATTCACCCCTCCACTTT.